This T cell receptor (beta chain) was recovered during a study of blood T cell repertoires in COVID-19. Study summary: Samples representing acute and convalescent COVID-19 were sourced from the United States, Italy and Spain. Sources were T cells, B-cell-depleted T cells, or PBMCs; the material itself was cDNA or gDNA.

Authors' processing steps: Researchers report that nucleated cell counts were estimated from reference gene primer amplification. The protocol was immunoSEQ multiplex PCR, while the TCRdb copy is restricted to in-frame clones and leaves out a portion. V, J and clone size derive from that table, while D and trimming were established from the DNA sequence. The repertoire holds about 120,000 clones, with over 75% as singletons. This CDR3 is built from 15 residues. The V and J ends lost 10 bases and 2 bases, in that order; junction bases with no gene match: 13. Germline CDR1 KGHDR, CDR2 SFDVKD. The genes are TRBV24-1 and TRBJ2-7; 7 bases map to TRBD1. Sequenced material: peripheral blood. This receptor was obtained from a man between 65 and 85 years old with active or convalescent COVID-19. DNA of the CDR3: TGTGCCACAAGCGCCGGGACAGCGGTACCCTACGAGCAGTACTTC. This translates into CATSAGTAVPYEQYF.